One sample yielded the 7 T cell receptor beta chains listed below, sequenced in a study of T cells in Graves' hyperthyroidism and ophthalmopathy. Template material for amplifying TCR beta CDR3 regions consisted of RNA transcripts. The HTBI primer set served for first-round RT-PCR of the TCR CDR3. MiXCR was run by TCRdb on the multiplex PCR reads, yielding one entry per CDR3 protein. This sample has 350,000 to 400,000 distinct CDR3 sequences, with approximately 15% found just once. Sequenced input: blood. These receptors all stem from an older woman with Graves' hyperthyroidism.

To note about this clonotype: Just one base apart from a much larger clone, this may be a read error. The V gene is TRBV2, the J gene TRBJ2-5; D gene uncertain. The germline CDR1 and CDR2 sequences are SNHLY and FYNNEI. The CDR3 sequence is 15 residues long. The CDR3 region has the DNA TGTGCCAGCACCGGATCGCTAATCACACAAGAGACCCAGCACTTC. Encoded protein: CASTGSLITQETQHF.

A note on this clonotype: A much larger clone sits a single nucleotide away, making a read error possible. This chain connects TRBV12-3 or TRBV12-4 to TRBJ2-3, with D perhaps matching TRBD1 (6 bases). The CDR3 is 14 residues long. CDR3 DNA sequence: TGTGCCAGTGGGGGACACCATGAATCGGATACGCGGTATTTT. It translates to CASGGHHESDTRYF.

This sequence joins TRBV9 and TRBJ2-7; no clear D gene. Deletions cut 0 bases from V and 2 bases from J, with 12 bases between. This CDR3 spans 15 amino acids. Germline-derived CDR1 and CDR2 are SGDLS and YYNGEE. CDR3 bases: TGTGCCAGCAGCGTAGGGCCCCTGTATGCCTACGAGCAGTACTTC. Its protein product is CASSVGPLYAYEQYF.

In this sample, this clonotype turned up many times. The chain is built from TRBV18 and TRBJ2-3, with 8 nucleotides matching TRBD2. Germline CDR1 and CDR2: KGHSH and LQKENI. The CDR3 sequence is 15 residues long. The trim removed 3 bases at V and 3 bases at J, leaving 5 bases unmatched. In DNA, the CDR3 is TGTGCCAGCTCACCCGATAGCGGGACTACAGATACGCAGTATTTT. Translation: CASSPDSGTTDTQYF.

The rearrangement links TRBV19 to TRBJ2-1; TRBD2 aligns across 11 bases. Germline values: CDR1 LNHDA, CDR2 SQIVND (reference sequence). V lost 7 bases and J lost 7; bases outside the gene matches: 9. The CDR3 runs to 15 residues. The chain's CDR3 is CASKITSGSINEQFF. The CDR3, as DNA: TGTGCCAGTAAGATTACTAGCGGGAGTATTAATGAGCAGTTCTTC.

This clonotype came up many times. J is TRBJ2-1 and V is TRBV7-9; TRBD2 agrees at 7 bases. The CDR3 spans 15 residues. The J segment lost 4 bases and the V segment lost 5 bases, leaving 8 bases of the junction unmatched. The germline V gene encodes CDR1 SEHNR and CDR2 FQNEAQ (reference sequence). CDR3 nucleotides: TGTGCCAGCAGCGGGAGGGCGGGGACTTACAATGAGCAGTTCTTC. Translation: CASSGRAGTYNEQFF.

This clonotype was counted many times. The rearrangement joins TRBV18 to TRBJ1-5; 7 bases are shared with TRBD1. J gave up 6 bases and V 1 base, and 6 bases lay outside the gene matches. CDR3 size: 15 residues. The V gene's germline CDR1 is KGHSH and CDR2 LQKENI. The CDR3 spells CASSPQQGRGQPQHF. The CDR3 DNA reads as TGTGCCAGCTCACCACAACAGGGGAGGGGTCAGCCCCAGCATTTT.